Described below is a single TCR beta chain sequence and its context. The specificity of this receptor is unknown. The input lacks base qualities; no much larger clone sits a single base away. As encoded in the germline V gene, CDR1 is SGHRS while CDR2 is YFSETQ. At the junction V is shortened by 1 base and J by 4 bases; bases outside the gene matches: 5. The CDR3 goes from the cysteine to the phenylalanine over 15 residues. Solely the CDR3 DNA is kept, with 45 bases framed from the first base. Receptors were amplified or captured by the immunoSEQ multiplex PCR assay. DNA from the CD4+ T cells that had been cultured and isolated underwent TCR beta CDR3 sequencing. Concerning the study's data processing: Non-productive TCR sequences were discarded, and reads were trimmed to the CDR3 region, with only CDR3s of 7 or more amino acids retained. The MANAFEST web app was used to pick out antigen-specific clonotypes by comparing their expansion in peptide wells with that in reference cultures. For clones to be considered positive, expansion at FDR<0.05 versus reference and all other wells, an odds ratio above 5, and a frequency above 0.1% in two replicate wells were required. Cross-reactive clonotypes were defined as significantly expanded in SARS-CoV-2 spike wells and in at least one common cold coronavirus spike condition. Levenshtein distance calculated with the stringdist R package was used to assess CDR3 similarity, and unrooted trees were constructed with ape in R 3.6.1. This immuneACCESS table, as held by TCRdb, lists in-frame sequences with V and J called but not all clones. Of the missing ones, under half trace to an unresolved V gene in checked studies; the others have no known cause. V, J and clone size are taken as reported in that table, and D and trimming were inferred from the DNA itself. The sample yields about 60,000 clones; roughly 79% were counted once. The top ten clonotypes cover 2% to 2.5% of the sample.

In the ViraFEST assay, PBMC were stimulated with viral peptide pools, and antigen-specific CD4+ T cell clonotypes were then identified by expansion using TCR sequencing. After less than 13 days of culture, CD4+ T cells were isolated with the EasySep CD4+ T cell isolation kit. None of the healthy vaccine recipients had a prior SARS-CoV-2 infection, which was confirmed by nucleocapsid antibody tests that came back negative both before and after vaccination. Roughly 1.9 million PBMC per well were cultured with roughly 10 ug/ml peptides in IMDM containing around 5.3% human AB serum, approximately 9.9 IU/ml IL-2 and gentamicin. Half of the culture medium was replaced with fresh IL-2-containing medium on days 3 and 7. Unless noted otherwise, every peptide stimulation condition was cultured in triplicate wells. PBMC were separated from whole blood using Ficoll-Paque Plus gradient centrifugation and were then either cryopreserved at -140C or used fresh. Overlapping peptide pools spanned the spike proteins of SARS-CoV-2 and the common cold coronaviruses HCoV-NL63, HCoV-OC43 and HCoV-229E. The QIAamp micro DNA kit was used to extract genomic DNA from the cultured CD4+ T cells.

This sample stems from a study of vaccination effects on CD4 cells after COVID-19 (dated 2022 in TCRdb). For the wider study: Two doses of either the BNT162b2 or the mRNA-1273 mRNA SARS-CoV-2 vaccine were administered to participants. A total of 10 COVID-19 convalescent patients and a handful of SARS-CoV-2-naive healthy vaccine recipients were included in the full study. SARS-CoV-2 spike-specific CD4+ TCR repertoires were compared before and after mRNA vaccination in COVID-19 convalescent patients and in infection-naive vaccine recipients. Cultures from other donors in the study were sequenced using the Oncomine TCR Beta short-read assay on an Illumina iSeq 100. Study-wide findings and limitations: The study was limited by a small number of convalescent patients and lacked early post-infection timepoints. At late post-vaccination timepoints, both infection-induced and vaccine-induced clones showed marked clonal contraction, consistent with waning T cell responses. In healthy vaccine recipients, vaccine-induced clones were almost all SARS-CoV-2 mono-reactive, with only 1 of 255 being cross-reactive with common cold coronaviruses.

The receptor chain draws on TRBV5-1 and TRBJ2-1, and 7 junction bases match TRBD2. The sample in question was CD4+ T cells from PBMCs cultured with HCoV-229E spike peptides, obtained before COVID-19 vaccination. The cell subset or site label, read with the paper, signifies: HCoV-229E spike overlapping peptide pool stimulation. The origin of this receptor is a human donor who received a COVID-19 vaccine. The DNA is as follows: TGCGCCAGCAGCTTGAATGTCGGGGGGTACAATGAGCAGTTCTTC. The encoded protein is CASSLNVGGYNEQFF.